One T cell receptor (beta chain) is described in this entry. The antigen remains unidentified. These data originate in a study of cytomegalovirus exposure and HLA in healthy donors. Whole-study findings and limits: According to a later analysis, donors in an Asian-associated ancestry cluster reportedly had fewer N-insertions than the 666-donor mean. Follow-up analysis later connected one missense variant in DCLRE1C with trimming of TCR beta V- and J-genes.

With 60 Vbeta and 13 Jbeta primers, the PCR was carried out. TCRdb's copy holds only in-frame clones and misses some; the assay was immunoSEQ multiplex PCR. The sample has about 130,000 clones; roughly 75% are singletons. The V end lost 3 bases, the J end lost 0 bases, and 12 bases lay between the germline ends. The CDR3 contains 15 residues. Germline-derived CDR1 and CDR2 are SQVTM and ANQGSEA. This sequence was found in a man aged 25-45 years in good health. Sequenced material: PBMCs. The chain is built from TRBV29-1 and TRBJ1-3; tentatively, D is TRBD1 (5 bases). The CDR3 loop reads CSVESLGLSGNTIYF. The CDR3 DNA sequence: TGCAGCGTTGAGAGCCTGGGACTCTCTGGAAACACCATATATTTT.